These 13 T cell receptor beta chains originate from one sample sequenced in a study of blood T cell repertoires in COVID-19. TCRdb keeps only in-frame clones here, not all; method: immunoSEQ multiplex PCR. The sample holds some 180,000 clones; about 85% are singletons and the top ten take more than 5%. Material: PBMCs or T cells enriched from blood (not recorded which). The receptors were sampled from a man between 40 and 49 years old who had recovered from COVID-19.

This chain uses TRBV12-5 with TRBJ1-1; possible D gene TRBD1, 5 bases. The germline V gene encodes CDR1 LGHNT and CDR2 FRNRAP. With 3 bases removed from V and 4 bases from J, the gap between germline ends came to 15 bases. This CDR3 spans 15 amino acids. Written as DNA, the CDR3 is TGTGCTAGTGGTTTCTCAGGGTCCCGCGCCACTGAAGCTTTCTTT. Translation: CASGFSGSRATEAFF.

The chain has TRBV18 and TRBJ1-1, with 11 nucleotides matching TRBD1. The V gene end was trimmed by 3 bases and the J gene end by 5 bases; junction bases not matched to a gene: 5. Germline lookup yields CDR1 KGHSH and CDR2 LQKENI. This CDR3 is built from 15 residues. The CDR3 spells CASSPFGQGATEAFF. CDR3 coding DNA: TGTGCCAGCTCACCTTTTGGACAGGGGGCTACTGAAGCTTTCTTT.

V gene TRBV10-1 combines with J gene TRBJ1-5; D may be TRBD1 (6 bases). This CDR3 comprises 15 residues. Trimming pared 5 bases from V and 7 bases from J, leaving 18 bases between. CDR1 is WNHNN, CDR2 SYGVQD, per germline (reference sequence). The CDR3 region has the DNA TGCGCCAGCAGTAGAACAGGGTGGTGGGGACAGCCCCAGCATTTT. Protein product: CASSRTGWWGQPQHF.

The CDR3 bases are TGCGCCAGCAGCTTGGGCAGGTACGGAGAAAAACTGTTTTTT. It yields the protein CASSLGRYGEKLFF. The rearrangement links TRBV5-1 to TRBJ1-4; no reliable D call. CDR3 length equals 14 residues. V lost 0 bases, J lost 8 bases, and 11 bases lay in between. Germline V gene sequence: CDR1 SGHRS, CDR2 YFSETQ.

The rearrangement uses TRBV10-3 and TRBJ1-2; a possible D gene is TRBD1 (5 bases). This CDR3 contains 15 residues. Germline CDR1 reads ENHRY; CDR2 reads SYGVKD. The V end was cut by 5 bases, the J end by 5 bases, with 18 bases between. CDR3 in DNA: TGTGCCATCAGTCCACAGACAGATAGCAAATATGGCTACACCTTC. It is translated as CAISPQTDSKYGYTF.

The table lists this clone with a count of one. The chain links TRBV10-3 to TRBJ1-1; no clear D gene. Between the trimmed V and J ends, which lost 5 bases and 4 bases, there was a span of 5 bases. The CDR3 has 11 residues. Per the germline V gene, CDR1 is ENHRY and CDR2 is SYGVKD. The CDR3 nucleotides are TGTGCCATCAGTTCGAGCACTGAAGCTTTCTTT. Amino acids: CAISSSTEAFF.

This clone was found many times. This chain uses TRBV6-4 with TRBJ2-3, with D hard to call. The CDR3 spans 14 residues. Germline-derived CDR1 and CDR2 are MRHNA and SNTAGT. V dropped 0 bases and J dropped 2 bases, with 6 bases sitting between them. The CDR3 nucleotides are TGTGCCAGCAGTGACTCGGGCGACACAGATACGCAGTATTTT. Residues: CASSDSGDTDTQYF.

The rearrangement uses TRBV30 and TRBJ1-1, with D hard to call. Germline CDR1 is GTSNPN and CDR2 is SVGIG (reference sequence). The CDR3 loop spans 16 amino acids. With 2 bases removed from V and 3 bases from J, the gap between germline ends came to 19 bases. CDR3 sequence (DNA): TGTGCCTGGAGTTCAGACTTGACACGGGGTCACACTGAAGCTTTCTTT. Its protein product is CAWSSDLTRGHTEAFF. The variable domain in full, with the rest retrieved from reference TRBV30 and TRBJ1-1, is SQTIHQWPATLVQPVGSPLSLECTVEGTSNPNLYWYRQAAGRGLQLLFYSVGIGQISSEVPQNLSASRPQDRQFILSSKKLLLSDSGFYLCAWSSDLTRGHTEAFFGQGTRLTVV.

The gene calls are TRBV6-5 and TRBJ1-5; 12 positions match TRBD1. Trimming took 5 bases from V and 6 from J; bases not matched to a gene: 5. Germline loops: CDR1 MNHEY, CDR2 SVGAGI. The CDR3 extends over 15 amino acids. CDR3 in DNA: TGTGCCAGCAGTCGGGACAGGGGGCTGGGTCAGCCCCAGCATTTT. This gives the protein CASSRDRGLGQPQHF.

CDR3 sequence: CASSPALAGGFEQFF. The CDR3, as DNA: TGTGCCAGCAGTCCCGCACTAGCGGGAGGGTTTGAGCAGTTCTTC. V gene TRBV9 combines with J gene TRBJ2-1; TRBD2 agrees at 13 bases. V lost 5 bases and J lost 9; bases outside the gene matches: 8. Germline V gene sequence: CDR1 SGDLS, CDR2 YYNGEE. This CDR3 is 15 amino acids long.

This chain connects TRBV25-1 to TRBJ1-6; D is ambiguous. CDR1 and CDR2 (germline): MGHDK, SYGVNS. The V gene lost 0 bases and the J gene lost 11 bases, with 8 bases spanning the gap. This CDR3 has 13 amino acids. CDR3 loop: CASSEYGFAPLHF. CDR3 in DNA: TGTGCCAGCAGTGAATACGGTTTTGCACCCCTCCACTTT.

The chain carries TRBV15 and TRBJ2-5, with 7 bases lining up with TRBD1. Germline V gives CDR1 LNHNV, CDR2 YYDKDF (reference sequence). The CDR3 is made up of 15 amino acids. J lost 2 bases, V lost 0 bases, and 3 bases had no gene match. CDR3 bases: TGTGCCACCAGCAGAGATCGCAGGGGGCAAGAGACCCAGTACTTC. Its protein is CATSRDRRGQETQYF.

The chain uses TRBV5-5 and TRBJ1-2; TRBD1 agrees at 8 bases. The CDR3 has 15 residues. V trimming: 4 bases; J trimming: 6 bases; junction bases outside the gene matches: 11. Germline V gene lookup returns CDR1 SGHKS and CDR2 YYEKEE (reference sequence). The CDR3 region is CASSPVLGQGNGYTF. The CDR3 nucleotides are TGTGCCAGCAGCCCCGTACTCGGACAGGGAAATGGCTACACCTTC.